Below, one T cell receptor beta chain is given with its context. The source of the sample is a study of shared clonotypes between healthy human individuals. On the study more broadly: Per donor, three plates held CD4 naive cells, three held CD4 memory, two held CD8 naive and one held CD8 memory.

Per germline, CDR1 SNHLY and CDR2 FYNNEI. The CDR3 totals 15 residues. Trimming left V 2 bases short and J 7 bases short, with 15 bases between. This table comes from immunoSEQ multiplex PCR, and its TCRdb copy is limited to in-frame clones, with some not included. This sample yields 550,000 to 700,000 clones, of which roughly 72% are seen a single time; around 1.8% belongs to the top ten. The rearrangement uses TRBV2 and TRBJ2-1; tentatively, D is TRBD2 (6 bases). The TCR was taken from a woman younger than 45 in good health. Material for sequencing was memory CD4+ T cells sorted from blood. Subset here: CD45RA-negative fraction. The CDR3 region is CASSEYGSLVNEQFF. The CDR3 bases are TGTGCCAGCAGTGAATACGGGAGCCTCGTGAATGAGCAGTTCTTC.